This T cell receptor (beta chain) originates from a study of T cells in Graves' hyperthyroidism and ophthalmopathy. Orbital computed tomography, thyroid ultrasound, serum thyroxine and TRAb, and clinical symptoms together informed the diagnoses. Blood dates from first hyperthyroidism diagnosis, before any ophthalmopathy symptoms. PBMCs came from 10 ml fresh peripheral blood. The sample holds many counts of this clonotype. Germline trimming cut 1 base from V and 7 bases from J; bases unmatched to any gene: 5. This CDR3 is 15 amino acids long. Germline values: CDR1 MNHEY, CDR2 SMNVEV (reference sequence). It was RNA transcripts that yielded the amplified TCR beta CDR3 regions. The study used the HTBI primer set for a first-round RT-PCR of the TCR CDR3. TCRdb used MiXCR to reprocess the multiplex PCR reads, holding one entry per CDR3 protein. The sample yields some 400,000 distinct CDR3 sequences, about 13% seen once.

The rearrangement joins TRBV27 to TRBJ2-4; 9 bases align to TRBD2. The clonotype was recovered from a man younger than 40 with Graves' hyperthyroidism that later progressed to Graves' ophthalmopathy. The sample taken for sequencing was blood. CDR3: CASSLFGGGANIQYF. The DNA for the CDR3 is TGTGCCAGCAGTTTATTTGGCGGGGGGGCGAACATTCAGTACTTC.